This entry features one T cell receptor (beta chain) sequence. The antigen is undetermined. For repertoire sequencing, the TCR beta CDR3 regions were amplified from RNA transcripts. First-round RT-PCR employed HTBI primers, with a second-round multiplex PCR after it. TCRdb redid the calling of the multiplex PCR reads with MiXCR, one entry per CDR3 protein. The sample shows more than 550,000 distinct CDR3 sequences, roughly 39% of them seen only once. The data stem from a study of Graves' ophthalmopathy and Graves' hyperthyroidism. Study as a whole: Peripheral blood was gathered at the point of initial diagnosis, before any treatment started. Study results and limitations: Ophthalmopathy progression predictions by the model showed nearly 75% specificity and 70.59% sensitivity. A majority of expanded thyroid clonotypes exceeding 0.001 frequency were likewise present in blood.

CDR1 SGHAT and CDR2 FQNNGV come from the germline V gene. V dropped 0 bases and J dropped 5 bases, with 7 bases sitting between them. The CDR3 extends over 14 amino acids. Disease in donors with ophthalmopathy had moderate-to-severe activity, CAS ≥3, NOSPECS ≥4 and under 3 months' duration. This receptor was identified in an adult man with Graves' ophthalmopathy. The specimen sequenced was peripheral blood. The chain is built from TRBV11-2 and TRBJ1-4; unclear D gene. CDR3 residues: CASSLDFENEKLFF. The CDR3 DNA sequence: TGTGCCAGCAGCTTAGACTTCGAGAATGAAAAACTGTTTTTT.